This T cell receptor (beta chain) is from a study of T cells in Graves' hyperthyroidism and ophthalmopathy. Points from the study as a whole: Onset of ophthalmopathy came a median roughly 6.4 months after the model predicted it.

In this sample, this clonotype turned up a few times. Its antigen is as yet unknown. CDR3 length: 16 residues. Trimming shortened V by 4 bases and J by 8 bases, and 22 bases separated the two germline ends. Per the germline V gene, CDR1 is SGHRS and CDR2 is YFSETQ. The source material, RNA transcripts, was used to amplify TCR beta CDR3 regions. The study used the HTBI primer set for a first-round RT-PCR of the TCR CDR3. TCRdb redid the calling of the multiplex PCR reads with MiXCR, one entry per CDR3 protein. Of some 550,000 distinct CDR3 sequences listed, roughly 16% are singletons. Active moderate-to-severe ophthalmopathy, Clinical Activity Score at least 3, NOSPECS at least 4, under 3 months' duration.

This clonotype was obtained from a woman between 35 and 50 years old with Graves' ophthalmopathy. The specimen was blood. The chain joins TRBV5-1 to TRBJ2-1; perhaps TRBD2 as D (5 bases). The CDR3 bases are TGCGCCAGCAGCCCTTCCTTAGAGGGTGGCTCGTATGAGCAGTTCTTC. It translates to CASSPSLEGGSYEQFF. The full variable domain, its missing parts supplied by reference TRBV5-1 and TRBJ2-1, is KAGVTQTPRYLIKTRGQQVTLSCSPISGHRSVSWYQQTPGQGLQFLFEYFSETQRNKGNFPGRFSGRQFSNSRSEMNVSTLELGDSALYLCASSPSLEGGSYEQFFGPGTRLTVL.